The clone carrying this TCR beta chain was observed once. The antigen is undetermined. The data were taken from a study of a mutant IDH1 vaccine in newly diagnosed glioma. The wider study: Those enrolled had earlier been treated with radiotherapy, temozolomide, or both, mostly both. Findings and caveats of the study: Apparently, pseudoprogression bore no relation to changes among the top peripheral T cell clonotypes.

CDR3 size: 14 residues. The J segment lost 5 bases and the V segment lost 4 bases, leaving 5 bases of the junction unmatched. The germline V gene has CDR1 MGHRA and CDR2 YSYEKL. This sample's time point: baseline, week 1 (first vaccination visit). Described treatment: pre-vaccination baseline after standard-of-care therapy. Measured with immunoSEQ multiplex PCR; TCRdb has only the in-frame clones, and not every one. The sample has 30,000 to 40,000 clones, roughly 78% seen once. This sequence joins TRBV4-1 and TRBJ2-1, with 7 bases fitting TRBD1. This material consisted of PBMCs, taken from a glioma patient treated with radiotherapy, temozolomide or both. This receptor was taken from a man in his forties with glioma. Some clones in this sample may be carry-over from other donors' samples. CDR3 loop: CASSPQGNDNEQFF. The CDR3 DNA reads TGCGCCAGCAGCCCACAGGGGAACGACAATGAGCAGTTCTTC.